These T cell receptor beta chains were read from a single sample in a study of blood T cell repertoires in COVID-19. Sequenced by immunoSEQ multiplex PCR; TCRdb stores in-frame clones only, minus some. This table has tens of thousands of clones, about nine tenths appearing once. The source material was peripheral blood. The receptors shown here come from a man aged 55 to 69 with active COVID-19. Each CDR3 is given with its conserved first and last residue. A D gene is named only where the DNA matches it firmly. Some rows mark clone size as missing; the rest say once, few, many or name a class of expanded clone.

j_call: TRBJ1-3
clone_size: NA
d_call: NA
v_call: TRBV7-9
cdr3_nt: TGTGCCAGCAGCCTCAGGGGCTCTGGAAACACCATATATTTT
cdr3_aa: CASSLRGSGNTIYF

j_call: TRBJ2-7
clone_size: NA
d_call: TRBD2
v_call: TRBV19
cdr3_nt: TGTGCCAGTAGTATCTTCAGCGGGAGCTCCTACGAGCAGTACTTC
cdr3_aa: CASSIFSGSSYEQYF

j_call: TRBJ2-5
clone_size: NA
d_call: TRBD2
v_call: TRBV6-5
cdr3_nt: TGTGCCAGCATGGGACTAGCGGGAGGTCAAGAGACCCAGTACTTC
cdr3_aa: CASMGLAGGQETQYF

j_call: TRBJ2-1
clone_size: NA
d_call: NA
v_call: TRBV18
cdr3_nt: TGTGCCAGCTCACCACAGGGAGGTGAGCAGTTCTTC
cdr3_aa: CASSPQGGEQFF

j_call: TRBJ1-1
clone_size: NA
d_call: NA
v_call: TRBV30
cdr3_nt: TGTGCCTGGAGTGTACCGTTAGGCGGAGTGAACACTGAAGCTTTCTTT
cdr3_aa: CAWSVPLGGVNTEAFF

j_call: TRBJ2-3
clone_size: NA
d_call: NA
v_call: TRBV5-1
cdr3_nt: TGCGCCAGCAGCTGGGCTGGTACGCAGTATTTT
cdr3_aa: CASSWAGTQYF

j_call: TRBJ2-7
clone_size: NA
d_call: NA
v_call: TRBV3-1/TRBV3-2
cdr3_nt: TGTGCCAGCAGCCAATCAGGGGACTACGAGCAGTACTTC
cdr3_aa: CASSQSGDYEQYF

j_call: TRBJ1-1
clone_size: NA
d_call: NA
v_call: TRBV27
cdr3_nt: TGTGCCAGCGGTGGGATAGGGGACACTGAAGCTTTCTTT
cdr3_aa: CASGGIGDTEAFF

j_call: TRBJ2-7
clone_size: NA
d_call: NA
v_call: TRBV10-3
cdr3_nt: TGTGCCATCAGTGAGTCGATTTCGAGGGCGGGGTACGAGCAGTACTTC
cdr3_aa: CAISESISRAGYEQYF

j_call: TRBJ2-5
clone_size: NA
d_call: TRBD1
v_call: TRBV9
cdr3_nt: TGTGCCAGCAGCCCCTCAGGGGGTAGCCCCAAGACCCAGTACTTC
cdr3_aa: CASSPSGGSPKTQYF

j_call: TRBJ1-6
clone_size: NA
d_call: TRBD1
v_call: TRBV5-1
cdr3_nt: TGCGCCAGCAGCCGCGACAGGGCACGGAATTCACCCCTCCACTTT
cdr3_aa: CASSRDRARNSPLHF

j_call: TRBJ1-5
clone_size: few
d_call: NA
v_call: TRBV5-6
cdr3_nt: TGTGCCAGCAGCTACCGGGACAAGAATCAGCCCCAGCATTTT
cdr3_aa: CASSYRDKNQPQHF

j_call: TRBJ1-2
clone_size: NA
d_call: TRBD1
v_call: TRBV10-1
cdr3_nt: TGCGCCAGCAGCGGGACAGTTCCTGGCTACACCTTC
cdr3_aa: CASSGTVPGYTF

j_call: TRBJ1-2
clone_size: NA
d_call: TRBD1
v_call: TRBV6-2/TRBV6-3
cdr3_nt: TGTGCCAGCAGTTACGGGACAGCTCTGGGCGGCTACACCTTC
cdr3_aa: CASSYGTALGGYTF

j_call: TRBJ2-7
clone_size: NA
d_call: NA
v_call: TRBV11-2
cdr3_nt: TGTGCCAGCAGCTTAGTTGGACAGAGAACCTACGAGCAGTACTTC
cdr3_aa: CASSLVGQRTYEQYF

j_call: TRBJ2-7
clone_size: NA
d_call: NA
v_call: TRBV27
cdr3_nt: TGTGCCAGCAGTCCCCTTATACAGCGGGTCTACGAGCAGTACTTC
cdr3_aa: CASSPLIQRVYEQYF

j_call: TRBJ2-7
clone_size: NA
d_call: NA
v_call: TRBV4-1
cdr3_nt: TGCGCCAGCAGCCAAGACTCGCATTCACCGCGCGGAACGTGGCAGTACTTC
cdr3_aa: CASSQDSHSPRGTWQYF

j_call: TRBJ2-7
clone_size: NA
d_call: TRBD2
v_call: TRBV2
cdr3_nt: TGTGCCAGCAGGCTGGGACTAGCGGCCTACGAGCAGTACTTC
cdr3_aa: CASRLGLAAYEQYF

j_call: TRBJ2-1
clone_size: NA
d_call: TRBD1
v_call: TRBV5-1
cdr3_nt: TGCGCCAGCAGCTTAGGACAGGGTTACAATGAGCAGTTCTTC
cdr3_aa: CASSLGQGYNEQFF

j_call: TRBJ2-7
clone_size: NA
d_call: TRBD2
v_call: TRBV10-3
cdr3_nt: TGTGCCATCAGTGAGTATGCTAGCGGGCCCGCCTACGAGCAGTACTTC
cdr3_aa: CAISEYASGPAYEQYF

j_call: TRBJ1-5
clone_size: NA
d_call: NA
v_call: TRBV6-2/TRBV6-3
cdr3_nt: TGTGCCAGCAGTTACGCGACAGTCAATCAGCCCCAGCATTTT
cdr3_aa: CASSYATVNQPQHF

j_call: TRBJ2-3
clone_size: few
d_call: TRBD2
v_call: TRBV9
cdr3_nt: TGTGCCAGCAGCACTGGACTAGCGGGATTGGGGCAAACGCAGTATTTT
cdr3_aa: CASSTGLAGLGQTQYF

j_call: TRBJ2-1
clone_size: NA
d_call: TRBD2
v_call: TRBV19
cdr3_nt: TGTGCCAGTACCCGACCCACGGGAGGGGGTTACAATGAGCAGTTCTTC
cdr3_aa: CASTRPTGGGYNEQFF

j_call: TRBJ2-7
clone_size: NA
d_call: TRBD1
v_call: TRBV29-1
cdr3_nt: TGCAGCGGAGGGACAGGGGCCATCTACGAGCAGTACTTC
cdr3_aa: CSGGTGAIYEQYF

j_call: TRBJ2-3
clone_size: NA
d_call: TRBD1
v_call: TRBV19
cdr3_nt: TGTGCCAGTAGAAGACAGGGCGCCGCCAATACGCAGTATTTT
cdr3_aa: CASRRQGAANTQYF

j_call: TRBJ1-1
clone_size: NA
d_call: NA
v_call: TRBV7-9
cdr3_nt: TGTGCCAGCAGCTCAAGACATGCTGAAGCTTTCTTT
cdr3_aa: CASSSRHAEAFF

j_call: TRBJ2-7
clone_size: NA
d_call: NA
v_call: TRBV29-1
cdr3_nt: TGCAGCGTCTCCTACGGGTTCTCCTACGAGCAGTACTTC
cdr3_aa: CSVSYGFSYEQYF

j_call: TRBJ2-7
clone_size: NA
d_call: NA
v_call: TRBV15
cdr3_nt: TGTGCCACCAGGATTGGTCGGGGACAAACCTACGAGCAGTACTTC
cdr3_aa: CATRIGRGQTYEQYF

j_call: TRBJ2-7
clone_size: NA
d_call: NA
v_call: TRBV19
cdr3_nt: TGTGCCAGTAGTATTAGGGGGAGTACCTACGAGCAGTACTTC
cdr3_aa: CASSIRGSTYEQYF

j_call: TRBJ1-1
clone_size: NA
d_call: NA
v_call: TRBV12-5
cdr3_nt: TGTGCTACCAACAGGCTATACACTGAAGCTTTCTTT
cdr3_aa: CATNRLYTEAFF

j_call: TRBJ2-1
clone_size: NA
d_call: NA
v_call: TRBV7-9
cdr3_nt: TGTGCCAGCAGCTTAGTATACTTCAATGAGCAGTTCTTC
cdr3_aa: CASSLVYFNEQFF

j_call: TRBJ2-1
clone_size: NA
d_call: NA
v_call: TRBV23-1
cdr3_nt: TGCGCCAGCAGTGAGGGAGGCGACTACAATGAGCAGTTCTTC
cdr3_aa: CASSEGGDYNEQFF

j_call: TRBJ2-1
clone_size: NA
d_call: NA
v_call: TRBV2
cdr3_nt: TGTGCCAGCAGTCCCCTGGCTCTTCCTTACAATGAGCAGTTCTTC
cdr3_aa: CASSPLALPYNEQFF

j_call: TRBJ1-2
clone_size: NA
d_call: TRBD1
v_call: TRBV6-4
cdr3_nt: TGTGCCAGCAGTGACTCGCCCCAGGGGGGCGTTTATGGCTACACCTTC
cdr3_aa: CASSDSPQGGVYGYTF

j_call: TRBJ1-6
clone_size: NA
d_call: NA
v_call: TRBV30
cdr3_nt: TGTGCCTGGAGGACAACAGGGAATTGGGATAATTCACCCCTCCACTTT
cdr3_aa: CAWRTTGNWDNSPLHF

j_call: TRBJ2-1
clone_size: few
d_call: NA
v_call: TRBV12-3/TRBV12-4
cdr3_nt: TGTGCCAGCAGTTCAGACAATGAGCAGTTCTTC
cdr3_aa: CASSSDNEQFF

j_call: TRBJ2-7
clone_size: NA
d_call: TRBD2
v_call: TRBV20-1
cdr3_nt: TGCAGTGCTAGTCTGAGGCGGGAGGGCCGGTACGAGCAGTACTTC
cdr3_aa: CSASLRREGRYEQYF

j_call: TRBJ2-2
clone_size: NA
d_call: NA
v_call: TRBV5-1
cdr3_nt: TGCGCCAGCAGCTTGGGACTTTTGAACACCGGGGAGCTGTTTTTT
cdr3_aa: CASSLGLLNTGELFF

j_call: TRBJ1-1
clone_size: NA
d_call: TRBD1
v_call: TRBV7-6
cdr3_nt: TGTGCCAGCAGCTTCGACAGGGAAACTGAAGCTTTCTTT
cdr3_aa: CASSFDRETEAFF

j_call: TRBJ2-1
clone_size: NA
d_call: NA
v_call: TRBV10-3
cdr3_nt: TGTGCCATCAGTCAGGGCCCTGAGCAGTTCTTC
cdr3_aa: CAISQGPEQFF

j_call: TRBJ2-1
clone_size: NA
d_call: TRBD2
v_call: TRBV11-3
cdr3_nt: TGTGCCAGCAGCTTGGGTTCGGGGCGGGAGGGCCGAAATGAGCAGTTCTTC
cdr3_aa: CASSLGSGREGRNEQFF